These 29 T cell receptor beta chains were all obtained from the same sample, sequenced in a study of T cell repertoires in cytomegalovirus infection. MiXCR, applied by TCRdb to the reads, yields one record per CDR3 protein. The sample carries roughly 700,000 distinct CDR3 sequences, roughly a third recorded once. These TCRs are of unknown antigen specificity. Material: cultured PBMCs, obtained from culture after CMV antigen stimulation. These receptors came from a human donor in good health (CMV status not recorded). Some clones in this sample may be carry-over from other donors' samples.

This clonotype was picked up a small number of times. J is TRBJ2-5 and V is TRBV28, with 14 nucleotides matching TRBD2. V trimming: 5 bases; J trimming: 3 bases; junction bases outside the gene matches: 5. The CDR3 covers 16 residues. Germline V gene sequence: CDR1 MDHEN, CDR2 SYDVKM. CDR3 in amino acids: CASSHGLAGGKETQYF. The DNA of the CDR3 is TGTGCCAGCAGTCACGGACTAGCGGGGGGTAAAGAGACCCAGTACTTC.

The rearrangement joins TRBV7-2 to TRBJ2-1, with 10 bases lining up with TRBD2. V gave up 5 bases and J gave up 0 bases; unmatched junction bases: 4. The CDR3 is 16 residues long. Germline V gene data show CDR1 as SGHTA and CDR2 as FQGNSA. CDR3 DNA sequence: TGTGCCAGCAGCAGGACTAGCGGCGCCTCCTACAATGAGCAGTTCTTC. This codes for CASSRTSGASYNEQFF.

The CDR3 here is CASSPGWPQAPLHF. CDR3 nucleotides: TGTGCCAGCAGCCCCGGATGGCCCCAGGCACCCCTCCACTTT. This sequence joins TRBV11-2 and TRBJ1-6; D gene ambiguous. Trimming removed 5 bases from V and 11 bases from J, with 16 bases in between. This CDR3 region has 14 residues. Germline CDR1 SGHAT, CDR2 FQNNGV. Full variable domain (rest looked up from reference TRBV11-2 and TRBJ1-6): EAGVAQSPRYKIIEKRQSVAFWCNPISGHATLYWYQQILGQGPKLLIQFQNNGVVDDSQLPKDRFSAERLKGVDSTLKIQPAKLEDSAVYLCASSPGWPQAPLHFGNGTRLTVT.

The CDR3 spells CASSQEGRGLDQPQHF. The CDR3 coding sequence is TGTGCCAGCAGCCAAGAGGGCAGGGGTTTAGATCAGCCCCAGCATTTT. V usage is TRBV14 and J usage is TRBJ1-5; a weak D match, TRBD1 (6 bases). CDR3 size: 16 residues. In germline, CDR1 is SGHDN, CDR2 FVKESK. With 0 bases removed from V and 5 bases from J, the gap between germline ends came to 14 bases.

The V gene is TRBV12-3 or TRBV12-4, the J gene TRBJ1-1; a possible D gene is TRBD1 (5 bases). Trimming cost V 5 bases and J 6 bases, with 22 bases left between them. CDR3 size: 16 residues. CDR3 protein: CASSRGRGVEKAEAFF. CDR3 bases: TGTGCCAGCAGTCGGGGGAGGGGAGTAGAAAAAGCTGAAGCTTTCTTT.

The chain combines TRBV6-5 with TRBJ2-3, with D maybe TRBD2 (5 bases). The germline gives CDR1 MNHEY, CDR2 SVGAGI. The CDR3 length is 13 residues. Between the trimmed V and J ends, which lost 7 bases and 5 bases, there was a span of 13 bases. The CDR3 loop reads CASKFRGQDTQYF. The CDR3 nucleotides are TGTGCCAGCAAATTTCGGGGTCAAGATACGCAGTATTTT.

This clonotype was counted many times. CDR3 DNA sequence: TGTGCCAGCACCATAGAGGGCGGGAGGGCAAATACGCAGTATTTT. Protein: CASTIEGGRANTQYF. The chain carries TRBV7-2 and TRBJ2-3; 9 nucleotides match TRBD2. The germline V gene has CDR1 SGHTA and CDR2 FQGNSA. J lost 7 bases, V lost 7 bases, and 12 bases had no gene match. The length of the CDR3 is 15 residues.

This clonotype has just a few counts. CDR3: CASSFRGNSPLHF. The CDR3 region has the DNA TGTGCCAGCAGTTTCAGGGGGAATTCACCCCTCCACTTT. The genes are TRBV12-3 or TRBV12-4 and TRBJ1-6; 7 positions agree with TRBD1. With 3 bases clipped from V and 7 bases from J, the junction kept 0 bases outside the gene matches. The CDR3 extends over 13 amino acids.

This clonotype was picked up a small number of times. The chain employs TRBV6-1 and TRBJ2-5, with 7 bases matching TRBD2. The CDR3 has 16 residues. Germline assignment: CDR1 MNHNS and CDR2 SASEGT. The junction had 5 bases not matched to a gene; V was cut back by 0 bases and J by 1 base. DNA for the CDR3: TGTGCCAGCAGTGAAGCCCCGACGGGAGGCCAAGAGACCCAGTACTTC. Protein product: CASSEAPTGGQETQYF.

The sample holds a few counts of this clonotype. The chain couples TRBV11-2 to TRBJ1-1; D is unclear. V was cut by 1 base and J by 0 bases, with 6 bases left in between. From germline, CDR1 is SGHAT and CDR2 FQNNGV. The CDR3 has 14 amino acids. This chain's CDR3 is CASSLAAMNTEAFF. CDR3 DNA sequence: TGTGCCAGCAGCTTAGCCGCGATGAACACTGAAGCTTTCTTT.

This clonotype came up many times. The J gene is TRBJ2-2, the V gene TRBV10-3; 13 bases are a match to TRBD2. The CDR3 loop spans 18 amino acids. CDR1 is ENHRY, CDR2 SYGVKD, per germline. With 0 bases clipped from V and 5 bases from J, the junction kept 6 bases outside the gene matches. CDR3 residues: CAISESWTSGSRTGELFF. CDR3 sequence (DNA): TGTGCCATCAGTGAGTCTTGGACTAGCGGGAGTCGGACCGGGGAGCTGTTTTTT.

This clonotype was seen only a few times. CDR3 in DNA: TGTGCCAGTACCTATCTAACTGGGACAGAAGGACTAAAGGAGAACACTGAAGCTTTCTTT. This translates into CASTYLTGTEGLKENTEAFF. The V gene is TRBV19, the J gene TRBJ1-1; 7 bases map to TRBD1. J gave up 1 base and V 7 bases, and 24 bases lay outside the gene matches. From germline, CDR1 is LNHDA and CDR2 SQIVND (reference sequence). This CDR3 contains 20 residues.

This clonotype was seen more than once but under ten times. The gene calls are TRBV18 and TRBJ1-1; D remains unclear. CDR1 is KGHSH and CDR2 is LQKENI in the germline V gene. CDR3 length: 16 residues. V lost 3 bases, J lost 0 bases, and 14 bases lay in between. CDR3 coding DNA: TGTGCCAGCTCACCCCGGACGGAATTGATGAACACTGAAGCTTTCTTT. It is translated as CASSPRTELMNTEAFF.

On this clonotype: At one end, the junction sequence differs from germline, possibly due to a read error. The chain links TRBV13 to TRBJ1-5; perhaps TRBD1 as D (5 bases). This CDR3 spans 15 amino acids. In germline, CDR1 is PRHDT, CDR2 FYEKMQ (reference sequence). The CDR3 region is CASSLGGGDNQPQHF. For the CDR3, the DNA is TGCGCCAGCAGCTTGGGGGGGGGAGACAATCAGCCCCAGCATTTT.

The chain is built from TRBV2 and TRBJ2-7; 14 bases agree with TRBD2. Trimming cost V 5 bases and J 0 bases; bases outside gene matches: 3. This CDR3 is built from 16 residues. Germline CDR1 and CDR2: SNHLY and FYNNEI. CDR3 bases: TGTGCCAGCAGTCGACTAGCGGGAGGGCCCTCCTACGAGCAGTACTTC. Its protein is CASSRLAGGPSYEQYF.

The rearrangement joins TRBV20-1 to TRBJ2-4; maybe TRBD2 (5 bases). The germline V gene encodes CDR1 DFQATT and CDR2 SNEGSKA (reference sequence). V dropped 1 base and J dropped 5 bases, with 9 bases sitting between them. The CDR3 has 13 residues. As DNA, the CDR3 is TGCAGTGCTAGAGTCTCTAGCCAAAACATTCAGTACTTC. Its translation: CSARVSSQNIQYF.

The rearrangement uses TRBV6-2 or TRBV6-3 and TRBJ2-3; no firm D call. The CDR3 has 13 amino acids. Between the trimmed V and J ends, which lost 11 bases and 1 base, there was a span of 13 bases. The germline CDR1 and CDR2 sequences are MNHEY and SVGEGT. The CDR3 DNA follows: TGTGCCTGCCGGGCTACTGGCACAGATACGCAGTATTTT. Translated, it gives CACRATGTDTQYF.

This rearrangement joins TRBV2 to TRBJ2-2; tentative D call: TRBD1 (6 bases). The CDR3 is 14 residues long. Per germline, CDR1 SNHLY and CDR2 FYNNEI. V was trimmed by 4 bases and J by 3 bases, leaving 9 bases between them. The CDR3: CASSAQGDTGELFF. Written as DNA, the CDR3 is TGTGCCAGCAGTGCACAGGGTGACACCGGGGAGCTGTTTTTT.

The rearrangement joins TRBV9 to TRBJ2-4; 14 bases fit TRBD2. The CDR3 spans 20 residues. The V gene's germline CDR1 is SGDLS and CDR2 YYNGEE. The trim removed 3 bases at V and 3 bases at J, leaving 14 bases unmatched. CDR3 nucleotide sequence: TGTGCCAGCAGCGAACGCCCGGGACTAGCGGGAGCACGGGGCAAAAACATTCAGTACTTC. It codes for CASSERPGLAGARGKNIQYF.

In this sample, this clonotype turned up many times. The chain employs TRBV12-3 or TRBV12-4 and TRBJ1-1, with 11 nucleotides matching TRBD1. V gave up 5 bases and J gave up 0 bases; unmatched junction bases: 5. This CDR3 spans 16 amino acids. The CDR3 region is CASSPDRGRLNTEAFF. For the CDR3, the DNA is TGTGCCAGCAGTCCGGACAGGGGGCGGTTGAACACTGAAGCTTTCTTT.

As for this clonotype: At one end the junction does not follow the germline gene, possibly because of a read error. In DNA, the CDR3 is TGTACCAGCAGCTTATTTGGGACAGGGTCTGAAAAACTGTTTTTT. Its protein is CTSSLFGTGSEKLFF. The rearrangement uses TRBV7-9 and TRBJ1-4, with TRBD1 matching 9 bases. The CDR3 length is 15 residues. Germline V CDR1 and CDR2: SEHNR, FQNEAQ (reference sequence). Filled out from reference TRBV7-9 and TRBJ1-4, the complete variable domain reads DTGVSQNPRHKITKRGQNVTFRCDPISEHNRLYWYRQTLGQGPEFLTYFQNEAQLEKSRLLSDRFSAERPKGSFSTLEIQRTEQGDSAMYLCTSSLFGTGSEKLFFGSGTQLSVL.

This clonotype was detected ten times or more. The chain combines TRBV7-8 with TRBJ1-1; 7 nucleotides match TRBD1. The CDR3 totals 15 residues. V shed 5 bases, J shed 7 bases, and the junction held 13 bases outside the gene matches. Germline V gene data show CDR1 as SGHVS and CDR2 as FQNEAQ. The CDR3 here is CASSRYTGQRIEAFF. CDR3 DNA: TGTGCCAGCAGCCGCTACACGGGACAGCGAATTGAAGCTTTCTTT.

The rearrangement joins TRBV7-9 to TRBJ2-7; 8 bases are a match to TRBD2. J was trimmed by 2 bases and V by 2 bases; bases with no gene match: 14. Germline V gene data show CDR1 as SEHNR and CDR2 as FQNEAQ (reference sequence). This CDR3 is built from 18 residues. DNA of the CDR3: TGTGCCAGCAGCTTACCCACTCGGGGGGGGGCGGCCACCTACGAGCAGTACTTC. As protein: CASSLPTRGGAATYEQYF.

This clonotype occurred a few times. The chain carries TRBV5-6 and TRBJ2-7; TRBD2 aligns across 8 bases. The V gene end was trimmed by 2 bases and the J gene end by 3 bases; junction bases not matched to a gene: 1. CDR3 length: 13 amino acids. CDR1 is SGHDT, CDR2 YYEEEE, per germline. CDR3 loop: CASSLLADYEQYF. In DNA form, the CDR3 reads TGTGCCAGCAGCTTACTAGCGGACTACGAGCAGTACTTC.

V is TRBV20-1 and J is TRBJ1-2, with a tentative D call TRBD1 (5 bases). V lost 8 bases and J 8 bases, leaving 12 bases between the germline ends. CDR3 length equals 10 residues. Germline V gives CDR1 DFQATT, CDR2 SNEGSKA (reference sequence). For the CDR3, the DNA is TGCAGTCCGCGGGGGGACGGCTACACCTTC. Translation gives CSPRGDGYTF.

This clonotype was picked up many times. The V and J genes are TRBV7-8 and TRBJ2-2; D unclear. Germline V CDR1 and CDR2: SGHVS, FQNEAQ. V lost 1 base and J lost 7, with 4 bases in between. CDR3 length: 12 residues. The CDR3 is CASSLDYGELFF. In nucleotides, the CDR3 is TGTGCCAGCAGCTTAGACTACGGGGAGCTGTTTTTT.

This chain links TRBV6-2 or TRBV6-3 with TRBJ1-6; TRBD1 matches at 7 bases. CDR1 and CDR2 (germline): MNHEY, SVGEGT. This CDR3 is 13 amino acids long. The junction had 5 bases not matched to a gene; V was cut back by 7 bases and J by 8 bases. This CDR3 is CASNRGTYSPLHF. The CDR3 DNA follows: TGTGCCAGCAACAGGGGAACGTATTCACCCCTCCACTTT.

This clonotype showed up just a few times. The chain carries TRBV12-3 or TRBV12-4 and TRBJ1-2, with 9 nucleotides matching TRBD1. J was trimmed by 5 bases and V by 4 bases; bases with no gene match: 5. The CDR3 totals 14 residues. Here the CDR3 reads CASSSGTGTYGYTF. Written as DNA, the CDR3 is TGTGCCAGCAGTTCCGGGACAGGGACATATGGCTACACCTTC.

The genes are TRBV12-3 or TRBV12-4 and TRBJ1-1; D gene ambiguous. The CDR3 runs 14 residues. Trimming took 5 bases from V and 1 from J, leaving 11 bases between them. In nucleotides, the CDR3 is TGTGCCAGCAGTCTAGAGGGCCAGAACACTGAAGCTTTCTTT. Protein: CASSLEGQNTEAFF.